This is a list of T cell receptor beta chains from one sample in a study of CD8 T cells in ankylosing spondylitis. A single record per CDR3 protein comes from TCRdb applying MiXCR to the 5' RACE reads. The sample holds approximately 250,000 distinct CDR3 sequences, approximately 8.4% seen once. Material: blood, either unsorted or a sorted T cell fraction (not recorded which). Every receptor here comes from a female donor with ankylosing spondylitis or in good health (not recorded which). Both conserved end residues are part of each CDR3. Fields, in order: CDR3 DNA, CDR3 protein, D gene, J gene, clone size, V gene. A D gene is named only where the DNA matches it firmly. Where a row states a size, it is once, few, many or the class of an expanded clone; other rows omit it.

DNA: TGTGCCAGCAGTTTCAGCAGGGGCACTGAAGCTTTCTTT
CDR3: CASSFSRGTEAFF
D: NA
J: TRBJ1-1
size: many
V: TRBV27

DNA: TGTGCCAGCAGAGCCCCCGGGACAGGGTATGAAAAACTGTTTTTT
CDR3: CASRAPGTGYEKLFF
D: TRBD1
J: TRBJ1-4
size: few
V: TRBV6-1

DNA: TGCAGTGCTACCTACCTGGGGCGGCCCAGAGAGACCCAGTACTTC
CDR3: CSATYLGRPRETQYF
D: NA
J: TRBJ2-5
size: many
V: TRBV20-1

DNA: TGCGCCAGCAGCTTGATGGGGCAAAAGGGATATAATTCACCCCTCCACTTT
CDR3: CASSLMGQKGYNSPLHF
D: NA
J: TRBJ1-6
size: many
V: TRBV5-1

DNA: TGTGCCAGCAGTTTATCATACGGGCCCCTCCACTTT
CDR3: CASSLSYGPLHF
D: NA
J: TRBJ1-6
size: many
V: TRBV28

DNA: TGTGCCAGCAGCTTAGGGGGTCTCTCGAACACCGGGGAGCTGTTTTTT
CDR3: CASSLGGLSNTGELFF
D: NA
J: TRBJ2-2
size: NA
V: TRBV7-2

DNA: TGTGCCAGCCAAAGGGGGGGTTCGGGTGAAAAACTGTTTTTT
CDR3: CASQRGGSGEKLFF
D: NA
J: TRBJ1-4
size: many
V: TRBV7-9

DNA: TGTGCCAGCCCAGTCCCGGGGCAGGTCGATGGCTACACCTTC
CDR3: CASPVPGQVDGYTF
D: NA
J: TRBJ1-2
size: many
V: TRBV21-1

DNA: TGTGCCAGCAGCCTCAGTTTGAATGAAGGGGGCCCTAATGAAAAACTGTTTTTT
CDR3: CASSLSLNEGGPNEKLFF
D: TRBD1
J: TRBJ1-4
size: NA
V: TRBV12-3/TRBV12-4

DNA: TGCGCCAGCAGCCCGTCGGGACTAGCGGTCCAAGAGACCCAGTACTTC
CDR3: CASSPSGLAVQETQYF
D: TRBD2
J: TRBJ2-5
size: many
V: TRBV5-1

DNA: TGTGCCAGCAGGAAGACACTGTCATACACTGAAGCTTTCTTT
CDR3: CASRKTLSYTEAFF
D: NA
J: TRBJ1-1
size: many
V: TRBV12-3/TRBV12-4

DNA: TGTGCCAGCAGTTCCCGACAGGGAAGTCTTGTAGGGGAGCTGTTTTTT
CDR3: CASSSRQGSLVGELFF
D: TRBD1
J: TRBJ2-2
size: few
V: TRBV28

DNA: TGTGCCAGCAGTTACTCGAACGAAAAACTGTTTTTT
CDR3: CASSYSNEKLFF
D: NA
J: TRBJ1-4
size: many
V: TRBV6-6

DNA: TGCGCCAGCAGCCAAGAACCTAGTAGCCCTCTACGAGAGCAGTACTTC
CDR3: CASSQEPSSPLREQYF
D: NA
J: TRBJ2-7
size: many
V: TRBV4-3

DNA: TGTGCCAGCAGCCCGGGACAGATGGTGGAAAAACTGTTTTTT
CDR3: CASSPGQMVEKLFF
D: TRBD1
J: TRBJ1-4
size: many
V: TRBV7-9

DNA: TGTGCCACCAGTGGTAGGGGAGGGATCAACTCCTACAATGAGCAGTTCTTC
CDR3: CATSGRGGINSYNEQFF
D: TRBD2
J: TRBJ2-1
size: many
V: TRBV24-1

DNA: TGTGCCAGCGCAGGTTTCATGAACACTGAAGCTTTCTTT
CDR3: CASAGFMNTEAFF
D: NA
J: TRBJ1-1
size: many
V: TRBV2

DNA: TGTGCCACCAGCTTCCAGCCCCCCAGAAATGAGCAGTTCTTC
CDR3: CATSFQPPRNEQFF
D: NA
J: TRBJ2-1
size: many
V: TRBV15

DNA: TGTGCCACCAGTGATTTGGTGGCGAGCTCCTACAATGAGCAGTTCTTC
CDR3: CATSDLVASSYNEQFF
D: NA
J: TRBJ2-1
size: many
V: TRBV24-1

DNA: TGTGCCAGCAGTTACACAGGATCAAATGAAAAACTGTTTTTT
CDR3: CASSYTGSNEKLFF
D: NA
J: TRBJ1-4
size: many
V: TRBV6-5

DNA: TGTGCCAGCAGGGGGGGTGAGTCCGGCTCTGGGGCCAACGTCCTGACTTTC
CDR3: CASRGGESGSGANVLTF
D: NA
J: TRBJ2-6
size: many
V: TRBV28

DNA: TGCGCCAGCAGCGAGGACGGACGAGGCTACACCTTC
CDR3: CASSEDGRGYTF
D: NA
J: TRBJ1-2
size: few
V: TRBV5-1